This T cell receptor (beta chain) was identified in a study of blood T cell repertoires in COVID-19. Authors' methods: Reference gene primer amplification yielded estimated nucleated cell counts. The repertoire was sequenced with immunoSEQ multiplex PCR; TCRdb's copy has only in-frame clones and lacks some. The D gene and trimming were derived from the DNA, and the V and J assignments and clone size from that table. The sample lists 90,000 or so clones; roughly 82% were seen once. This clone has a handful of counts. The material sequenced was peripheral blood. The receptor was derived from a man aged 60-69 years with acute or convalescent COVID-19.

The CDR3 DNA sequence: TGTGCCAGCAGATGGACAGGGGGCTACGAGCAGTACGTC. This translates into CASRWTGGYEQYV. This rearrangement joins TRBV6-6 to TRBJ2-7; TRBD1 matches at 10 bases. Germline CDR1 reads MNHNY; CDR2 reads SVGAGI (reference sequence). The CDR3 contains 13 residues. V was pared by 6 bases and J by 3 bases, with 2 bases of the junction left unmatched.